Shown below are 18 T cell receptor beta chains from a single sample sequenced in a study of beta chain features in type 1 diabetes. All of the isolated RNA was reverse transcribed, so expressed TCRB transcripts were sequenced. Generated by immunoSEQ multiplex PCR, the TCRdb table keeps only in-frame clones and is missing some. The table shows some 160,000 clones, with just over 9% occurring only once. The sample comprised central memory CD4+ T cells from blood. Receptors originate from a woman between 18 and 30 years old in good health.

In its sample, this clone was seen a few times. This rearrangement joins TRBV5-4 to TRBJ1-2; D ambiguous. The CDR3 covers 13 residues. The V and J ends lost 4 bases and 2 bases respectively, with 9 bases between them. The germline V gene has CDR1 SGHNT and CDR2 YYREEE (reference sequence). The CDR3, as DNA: TGTGCCAGCAGCCGTGACAAGAACTATGGCTACACCTTC. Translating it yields CASSRDKNYGYTF.

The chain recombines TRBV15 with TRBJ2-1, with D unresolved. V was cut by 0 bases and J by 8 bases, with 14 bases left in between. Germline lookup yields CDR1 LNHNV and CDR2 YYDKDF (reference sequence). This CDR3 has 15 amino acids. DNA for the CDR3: TGTGCCACCAGCAGAGAGGGCTCCTTGCGCGATGAGCAGTTCTTC. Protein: CATSREGSLRDEQFF.

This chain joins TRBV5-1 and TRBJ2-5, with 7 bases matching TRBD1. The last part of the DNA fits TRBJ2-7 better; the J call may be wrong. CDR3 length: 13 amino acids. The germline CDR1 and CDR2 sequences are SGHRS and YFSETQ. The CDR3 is CASSSRQGYEQYF. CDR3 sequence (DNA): TGCGCCAGCAGCTCCCGACAGGGTTACGAGCAGTACTTC.

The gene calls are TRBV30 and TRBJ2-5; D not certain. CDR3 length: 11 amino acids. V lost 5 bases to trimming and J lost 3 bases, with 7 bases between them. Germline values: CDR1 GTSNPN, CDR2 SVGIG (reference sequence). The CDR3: CAWSGKETQYF. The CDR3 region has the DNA TGTGCCTGGTCAGGAAAAGAGACCCAGTACTTC.

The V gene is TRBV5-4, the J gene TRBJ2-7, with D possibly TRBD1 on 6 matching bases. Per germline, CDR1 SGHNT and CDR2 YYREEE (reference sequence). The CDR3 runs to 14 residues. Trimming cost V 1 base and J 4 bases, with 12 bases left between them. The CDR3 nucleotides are TGTGCCAGCAGCTTGTATTCAGGGGCGTACGAGCAGTACTTC. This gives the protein CASSLYSGAYEQYF.

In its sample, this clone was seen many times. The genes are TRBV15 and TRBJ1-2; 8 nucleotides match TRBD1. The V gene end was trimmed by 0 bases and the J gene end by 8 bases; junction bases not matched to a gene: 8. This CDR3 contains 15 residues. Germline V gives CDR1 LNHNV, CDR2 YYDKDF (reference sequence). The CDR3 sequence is CATSRESQGAYGYTF. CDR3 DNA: TGTGCCACCAGCAGAGAAAGTCAGGGGGCTTACGGCTACACCTTC. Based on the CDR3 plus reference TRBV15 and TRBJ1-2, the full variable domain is DAMVIQNPRYQVTQFGKPVTLSCSQTLNHNVMYWYQQKSSQAPKLLFHYYDKDFNNEADTPDNFQSRRPNTSFCFLDIRSPGLGDTAMYLCATSRESQGAYGYTFGSGTRLTVV.

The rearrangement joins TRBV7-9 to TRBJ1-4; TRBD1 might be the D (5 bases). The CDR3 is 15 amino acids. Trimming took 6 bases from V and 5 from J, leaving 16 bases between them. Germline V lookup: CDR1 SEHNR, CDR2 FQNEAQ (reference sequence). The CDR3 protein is CASSPPGMTNEKLFF. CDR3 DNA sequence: TGTGCCAGCAGTCCTCCAGGGATGACGAATGAAAAACTGTTTTTT.

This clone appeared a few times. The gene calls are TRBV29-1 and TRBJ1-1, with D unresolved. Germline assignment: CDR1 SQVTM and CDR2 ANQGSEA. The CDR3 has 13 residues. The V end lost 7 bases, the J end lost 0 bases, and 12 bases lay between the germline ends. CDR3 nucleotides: TGCAGCGCCGCCCCTACCATGAACACTGAAGCTTTCTTT. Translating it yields CSAAPTMNTEAFF. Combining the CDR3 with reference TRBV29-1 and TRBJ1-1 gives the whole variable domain SAVISQKPSRDICQRGTSLTIQCQVDSQVTMMFWYRQQPGQSLTLIATANQGSEATYESGFVIDKFPISRPNLTFSTLTVSNMSPEDSSIYLCSAAPTMNTEAFFGQGTRLTVV.

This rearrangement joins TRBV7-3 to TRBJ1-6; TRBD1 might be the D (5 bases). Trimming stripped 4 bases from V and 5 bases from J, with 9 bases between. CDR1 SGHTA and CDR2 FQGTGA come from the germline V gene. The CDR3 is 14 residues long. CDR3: CASSWTPDNSPLHF. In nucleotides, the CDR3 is TGTGCCAGCAGCTGGACACCGGATAATTCACCCCTCCACTTT.

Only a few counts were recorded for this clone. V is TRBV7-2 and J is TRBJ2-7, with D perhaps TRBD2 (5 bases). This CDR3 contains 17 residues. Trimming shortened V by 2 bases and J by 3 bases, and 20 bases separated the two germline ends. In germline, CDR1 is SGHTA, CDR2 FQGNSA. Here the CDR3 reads CASSLFPPGVGHYEQYF. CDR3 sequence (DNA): TGTGCCAGCAGCTTATTTCCACCCGGGGTCGGTCACTACGAGCAGTACTTC. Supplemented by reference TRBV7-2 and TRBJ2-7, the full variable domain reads GAGVSQSPSNKVTEKGKDVELRCDPISGHTALYWYRQSLGQGLEFLIYFQGNSAPDKSGLPSDRFSAERTGGSVSTLTIQRTQQEDSAVYLCASSLFPPGVGHYEQYFGPGTRLTVT.

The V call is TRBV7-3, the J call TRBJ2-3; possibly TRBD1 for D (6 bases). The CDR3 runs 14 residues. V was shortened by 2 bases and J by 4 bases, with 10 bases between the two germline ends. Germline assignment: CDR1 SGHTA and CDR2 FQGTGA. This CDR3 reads CASSLQGSPDTQYF. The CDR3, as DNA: TGTGCCAGCAGCTTACAGGGGTCCCCAGATACGCAGTATTTT.

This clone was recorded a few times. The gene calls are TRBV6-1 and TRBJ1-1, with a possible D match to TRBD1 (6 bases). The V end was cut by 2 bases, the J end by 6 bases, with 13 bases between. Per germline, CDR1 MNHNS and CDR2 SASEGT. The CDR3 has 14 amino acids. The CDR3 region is CASSELRGDAEAFF. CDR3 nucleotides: TGTGCCAGCAGTGAACTCAGGGGAGACGCTGAAGCTTTCTTT.

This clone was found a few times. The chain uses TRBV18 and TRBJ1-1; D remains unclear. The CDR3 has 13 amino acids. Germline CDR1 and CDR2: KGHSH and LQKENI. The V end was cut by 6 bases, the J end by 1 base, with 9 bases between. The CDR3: CASSADKNTEAFF. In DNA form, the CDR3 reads TGTGCCAGCTCGGCCGACAAGAACACTGAAGCTTTCTTT.

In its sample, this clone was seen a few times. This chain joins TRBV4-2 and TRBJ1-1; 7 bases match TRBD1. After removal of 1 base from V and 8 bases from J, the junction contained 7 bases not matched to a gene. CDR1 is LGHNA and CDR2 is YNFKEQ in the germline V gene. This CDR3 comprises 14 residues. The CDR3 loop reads CASSQVIGDSEAFF. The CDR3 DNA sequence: TGTGCCAGCAGCCAAGTTATTGGGGACAGCGAAGCTTTCTTT.

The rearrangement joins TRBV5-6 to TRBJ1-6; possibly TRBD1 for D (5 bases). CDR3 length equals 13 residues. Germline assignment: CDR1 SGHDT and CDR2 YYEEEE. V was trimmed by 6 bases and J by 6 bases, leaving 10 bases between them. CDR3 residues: CASNRQANSPLHF. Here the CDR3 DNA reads TGTGCCAGCAACAGGCAGGCTAATTCACCCCTCCACTTT.

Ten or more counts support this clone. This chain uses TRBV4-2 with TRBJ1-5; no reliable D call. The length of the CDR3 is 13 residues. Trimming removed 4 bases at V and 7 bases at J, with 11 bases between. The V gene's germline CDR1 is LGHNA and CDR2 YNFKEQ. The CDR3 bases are TGTGCCAGCAGCCCGGACTTGGAGCAGCCCCAGCATTTT. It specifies CASSPDLEQPQHF.

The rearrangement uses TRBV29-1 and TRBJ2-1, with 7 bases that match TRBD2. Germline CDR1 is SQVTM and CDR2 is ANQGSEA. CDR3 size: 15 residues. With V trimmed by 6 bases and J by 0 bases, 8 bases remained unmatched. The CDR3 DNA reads TGCAGCGTAAGATTTGGGGGGGGCTCCTACAATGAGCAGTTCTTC. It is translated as CSVRFGGGSYNEQFF.

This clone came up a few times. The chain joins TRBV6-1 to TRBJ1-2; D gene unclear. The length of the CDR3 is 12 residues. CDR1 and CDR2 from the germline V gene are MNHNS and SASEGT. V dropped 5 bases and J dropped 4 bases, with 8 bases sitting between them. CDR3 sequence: CASSQDLYGYTF. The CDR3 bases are TGTGCCAGCAGTCAGGATCTCTATGGCTACACCTTC.